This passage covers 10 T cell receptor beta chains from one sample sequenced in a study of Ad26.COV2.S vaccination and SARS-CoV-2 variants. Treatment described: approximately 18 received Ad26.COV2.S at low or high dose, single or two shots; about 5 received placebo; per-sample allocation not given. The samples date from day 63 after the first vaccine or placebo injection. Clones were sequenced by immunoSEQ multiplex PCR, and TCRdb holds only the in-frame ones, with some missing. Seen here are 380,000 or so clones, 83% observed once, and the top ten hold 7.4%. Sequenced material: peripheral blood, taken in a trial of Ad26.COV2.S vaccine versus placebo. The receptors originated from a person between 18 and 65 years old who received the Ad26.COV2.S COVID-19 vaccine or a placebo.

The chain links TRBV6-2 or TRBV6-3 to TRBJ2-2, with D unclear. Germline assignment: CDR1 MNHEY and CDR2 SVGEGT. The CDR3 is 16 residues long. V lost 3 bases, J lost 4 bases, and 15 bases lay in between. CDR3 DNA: TGTGCCAGCAGTTATAGTACGGTACGACGCACCGGGGAGCTGTTTTTT. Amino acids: CASSYSTVRRTGELFF.

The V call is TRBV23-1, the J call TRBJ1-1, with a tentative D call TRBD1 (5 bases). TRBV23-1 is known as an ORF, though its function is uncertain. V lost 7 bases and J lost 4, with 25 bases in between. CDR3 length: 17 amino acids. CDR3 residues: CASTAFGGRGVVTEAFF. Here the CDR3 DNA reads TGCGCCAGCACCGCCTTCGGGGGGAGAGGGGTGGTCACTGAAGCTTTCTTT.

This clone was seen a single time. CDR3 amino acids: CASILQARNTEAFF. CDR3 nucleotides: TGTGCCAGCATTCTACAGGCGAGGAACACTGAAGCTTTCTTT. The genes are TRBV2 and TRBJ1-1; TRBD1 is a possible D gene (5 bases). The length of the CDR3 is 14 residues. From germline, CDR1 is SNHLY and CDR2 FYNNEI. The V gene lost 7 bases and the J gene lost 1 base, with 13 bases spanning the gap.

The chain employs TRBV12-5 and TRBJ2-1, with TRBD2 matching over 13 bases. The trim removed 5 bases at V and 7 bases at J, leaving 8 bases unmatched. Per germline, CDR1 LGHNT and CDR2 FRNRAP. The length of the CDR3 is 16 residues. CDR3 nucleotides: TGTGCTAGTGGTCTTCTAACTAGCGGGGGGGCAAATGAGCAGTTCTTC. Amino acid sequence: CASGLLTSGGANEQFF.

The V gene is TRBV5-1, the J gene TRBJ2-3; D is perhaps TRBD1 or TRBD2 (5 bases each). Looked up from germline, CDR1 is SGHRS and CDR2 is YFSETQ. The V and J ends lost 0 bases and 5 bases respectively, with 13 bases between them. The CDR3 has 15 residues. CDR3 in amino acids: CASSLVVGVGDTQYF. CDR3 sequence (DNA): TGCGCCAGCAGCTTGGTGGTGGGGGTAGGAGATACGCAGTATTTT.

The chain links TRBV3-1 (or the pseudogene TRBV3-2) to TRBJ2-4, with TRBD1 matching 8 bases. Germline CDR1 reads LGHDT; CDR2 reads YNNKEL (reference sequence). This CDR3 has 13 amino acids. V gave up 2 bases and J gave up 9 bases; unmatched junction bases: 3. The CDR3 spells CASSQQGARIQYF. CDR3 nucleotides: TGTGCCAGCAGCCAACAGGGGGCTCGCATTCAGTACTTC.

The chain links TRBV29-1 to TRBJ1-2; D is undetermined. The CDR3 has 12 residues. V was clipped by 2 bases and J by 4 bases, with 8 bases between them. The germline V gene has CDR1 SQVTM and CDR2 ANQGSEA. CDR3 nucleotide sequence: TGCAGCGTTGAAACGTATAGCTATGGCTACACCTTC. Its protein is CSVETYSYGYTF.

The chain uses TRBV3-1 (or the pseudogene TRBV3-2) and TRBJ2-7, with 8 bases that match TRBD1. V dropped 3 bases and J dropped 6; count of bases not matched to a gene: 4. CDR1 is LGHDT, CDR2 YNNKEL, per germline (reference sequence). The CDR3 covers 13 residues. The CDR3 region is CASSQSTGGEQYF. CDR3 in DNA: TGTGCCAGCAGCCAGAGTACAGGGGGCGAGCAGTACTTC.

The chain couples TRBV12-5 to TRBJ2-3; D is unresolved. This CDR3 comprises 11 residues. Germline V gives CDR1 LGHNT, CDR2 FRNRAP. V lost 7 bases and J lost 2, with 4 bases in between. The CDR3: CASAFTDTQYF. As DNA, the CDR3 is TGTGCTAGTGCTTTCACAGATACGCAGTATTTT. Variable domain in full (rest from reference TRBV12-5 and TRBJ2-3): DARVTQTPRHKVTEMGQEVTMRCQPILGHNTVFWYRQTMMQGLELLAYFRNRAPLDDSGMPKDRFSAEMPDATLATLKIQPSEPRDSAVYFCASAFTDTQYFGPGTRLTVL.

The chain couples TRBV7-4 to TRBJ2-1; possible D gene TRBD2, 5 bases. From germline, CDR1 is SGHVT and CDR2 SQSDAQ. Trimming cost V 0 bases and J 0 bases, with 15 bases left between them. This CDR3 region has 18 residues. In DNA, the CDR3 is TGTGCCAGCAGCTTAGCGCGCGGGCTACCCTACTCCTACAATGAGCAGTTCTTC. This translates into CASSLARGLPYSYNEQFF.